The 7 T cell receptor beta chains listed next were all sequenced from one sample in a study of shared clonotypes between healthy human individuals. Naive CD8 isolation took CD45RO-negative cells positively selected for CCR7 and excluded terminally differentiated effector memory CD45RA+ cells. Clones were sequenced by immunoSEQ multiplex PCR, and TCRdb holds only the in-frame ones, with some missing. The data show hundreds of thousands of clones, approximately 96% seen once. Sequencing was done on a sample of naive CD8+ T cells sorted from blood. These receptors all stem from a man aged 30 to 39 in good health.

The rearrangement links TRBV7-9 to TRBJ1-3; no clear D gene. Germline V gives CDR1 SEHNR, CDR2 FQNEAQ (reference sequence). The CDR3 sequence is 15 residues long. V was clipped by 3 bases and J by 2 bases, with 11 bases between them. The CDR3, as DNA: TGTGCCAGCAGCTTCGTACATAGCACTGGAAACACCATATATTTT. Amino acids: CASSFVHSTGNTIYF. The full variable domain, its missing parts supplied by reference TRBV7-9 and TRBJ1-3, is DTGVSQNPRHKITKRGQNVTFRCDPISEHNRLYWYRQTLGQGPEFLTYFQNEAQLEKSRLLSDRFSAERPKGSFSTLEIQRTEQGDSAMYLCASSFVHSTGNTIYFGEGSWLTVV.

The rearrangement links TRBV4-1 to TRBJ2-1; D is undetermined. Between the trimmed V and J ends, which lost 3 bases and 2 bases, there was a span of 8 bases. The CDR3 has 14 amino acids. The germline V gene encodes CDR1 MGHRA and CDR2 YSYEKL. The CDR3 bases are TGCGCCAGCAGCCAGACGGTTGCCTACAATGAGCAGTTCTTC. As protein: CASSQTVAYNEQFF.

The chain is built from TRBV18 and TRBJ2-7, with 9 bases that match TRBD1. The germline gives CDR1 KGHSH, CDR2 LQKENI. The CDR3 has 15 residues. J gave up 1 base and V 1 base, and 2 bases lay outside the gene matches. The CDR3 DNA is TGTGCCAGCTCACCACAGGGGACAGGGTCCTACGAGCAGTACTTC. Protein: CASSPQGTGSYEQYF.

The chain couples TRBV9 to TRBJ1-2; maybe TRBD1 (6 bases). This CDR3 region has 15 residues. The germline CDR1 and CDR2 sequences are SGDLS and YYNGEE. V was clipped by 0 bases and J by 4 bases, with 13 bases between them. DNA of the CDR3: TGTGCCAGCAGCGTAGAGAGGACAGTGCGCTATGGCTACACCTTC. Protein sequence: CASSVERTVRYGYTF.

V and J are TRBV5-6 and TRBJ2-7; 11 nucleotides align to TRBD2. The CDR3 is made up of 15 amino acids. V lost 0 bases and J lost 4; bases outside the gene matches: 3. Germline CDR1 reads SGHDT; CDR2 reads YYEEEE. CDR3 sequence (DNA): TGTGCCAGCAGCTTGGGGGGACTAGCGGATTACGAGCAGTACTTC. Protein product: CASSLGGLADYEQYF.

CDR3 nucleotides: TGTGCCAGCAGTCTTACGACTAGACCGGGCTACGAGCAGTACTTC. Translated: CASSLTTRPGYEQYF. V gene TRBV6-1 combines with J gene TRBJ2-7; TRBD2 is a possible D gene (6 bases). V lost 5 bases to trimming and J lost 3 bases, with 17 bases between them. Germline CDR1 reads MNHNS; CDR2 reads SASEGT. The CDR3 totals 15 residues.

The chain has TRBV11-2 and TRBJ2-1; maybe TRBD2 (5 bases). The length of the CDR3 is 15 residues. Germline V lookup: CDR1 SGHAT, CDR2 FQNNGV. The ends were cut back, 3 bases at V and 5 bases at J, with 14 bases in the middle. The CDR3 region is CASSFTSNPHNEQFF. CDR3 sequence (DNA): TGTGCCAGCAGCTTTACTAGTAACCCCCACAATGAGCAGTTCTTC.